This T cell receptor beta chain was profiled in a study of control samples from healthy donors and cancer patients. Sequenced by immunoSEQ multiplex PCR; TCRdb stores in-frame clones only, minus some. The data hold roughly 120,000 clones, with 80% to 90% observed a single time. Germline V gives CDR1 SQVTM, CDR2 ANQGSEA. The CDR3 sequence is 15 residues long. J was trimmed by 4 bases and V by 6 bases; bases with no gene match: 9. Sample: blood. J is TRBJ1-6 and V is TRBV29-1, with TRBD1 matching 7 bases. The clonotype comes from a young man in good health. The CDR3 DNA reads TGCAGCGTGGCGACAGGGACCTCTTATAATTCACCCCTCCACTTT. It is translated as CSVATGTSYNSPLHF.